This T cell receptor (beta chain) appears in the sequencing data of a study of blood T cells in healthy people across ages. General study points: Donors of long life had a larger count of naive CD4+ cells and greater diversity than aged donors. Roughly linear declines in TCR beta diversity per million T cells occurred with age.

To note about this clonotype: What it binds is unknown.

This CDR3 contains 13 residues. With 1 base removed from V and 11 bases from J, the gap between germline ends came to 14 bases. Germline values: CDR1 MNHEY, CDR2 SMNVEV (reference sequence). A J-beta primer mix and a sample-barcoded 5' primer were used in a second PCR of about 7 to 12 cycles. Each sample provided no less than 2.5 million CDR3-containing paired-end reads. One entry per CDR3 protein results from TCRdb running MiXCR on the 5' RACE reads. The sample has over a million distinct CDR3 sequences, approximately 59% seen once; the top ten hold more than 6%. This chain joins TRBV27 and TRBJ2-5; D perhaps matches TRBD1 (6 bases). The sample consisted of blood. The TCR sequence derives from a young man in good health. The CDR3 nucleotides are TGTGCCAGCAGTTTATTGGGGGCGGGTGAGCAGTACTTC. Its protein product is CASSLLGAGEQYF.